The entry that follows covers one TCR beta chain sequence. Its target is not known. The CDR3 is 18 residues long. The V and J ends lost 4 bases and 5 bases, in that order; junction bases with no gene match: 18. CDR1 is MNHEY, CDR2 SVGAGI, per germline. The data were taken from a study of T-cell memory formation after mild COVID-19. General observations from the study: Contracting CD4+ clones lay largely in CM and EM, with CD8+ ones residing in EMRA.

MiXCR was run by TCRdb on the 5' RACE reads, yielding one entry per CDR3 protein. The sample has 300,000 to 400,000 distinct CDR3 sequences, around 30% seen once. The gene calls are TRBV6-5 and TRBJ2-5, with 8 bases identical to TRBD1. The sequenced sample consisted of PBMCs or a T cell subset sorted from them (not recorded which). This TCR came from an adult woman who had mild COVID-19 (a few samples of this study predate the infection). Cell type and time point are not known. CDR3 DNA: TGTGCCAGCAGTTCTAGCTCTCGGACAGGGCTGGGGTGGGAGACCCAGTACTTC. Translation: CASSSSSRTGLGWETQYF.